The next 3 T cell receptor beta chains were all read from a single sample in a study of shared clonotypes between healthy human individuals. Sequenced by immunoSEQ multiplex PCR; TCRdb stores in-frame clones only, minus some. The table shows over a million clones, with around three quarters occurring only once. Material: memory CD4+ T cells from PBMCs. Subset here: CD45RA-negative fraction. These receptors came from a man aged 18 to 30 in good health. Some clones in this sample may be carry-over from other donors' samples.

The rearrangement uses TRBV6-5 and TRBJ2-3; weak D call: TRBD2 (6 bases). Germline values: CDR1 MNHEY, CDR2 SVGAGI. Trimming cost V 9 bases and J 2 bases, with 12 bases left between them. The CDR3 loop spans 13 amino acids. As DNA, the CDR3 is TGTGCCAGTTCACTAGCCCACACAGATACGCAGTATTTT. It specifies CASSLAHTDTQYF.

The rearrangement uses TRBV28 and TRBJ2-7; 12 bases match TRBD1. Looked up from germline, CDR1 is MDHEN and CDR2 is SYDVKM. CDR3 size: 16 residues. Trimming removed 3 bases from V and 2 bases from J; junction bases left unmatched: 5. CDR3 sequence reads: CASSLAGTGGTYEQYF. In DNA form, the CDR3 reads TGTGCCAGCAGTTTGGCCGGGACAGGGGGCACCTACGAGCAGTACTTC.

This clone was found a few times. V usage is TRBV11-2 and J usage is TRBJ2-1; a weak D match, TRBD1 (5 bases). CDR1 and CDR2 (germline): SGHAT, FQNNGV. The length of the CDR3 is 12 residues. Trimming left V 1 base short and J 15 bases short, with 13 bases between. The CDR3 loop reads CASSLVGLGLFF. The CDR3 region has the DNA TGTGCCAGCAGCTTAGTGGGATTGGGGCTGTTCTTC.